The 15 T cell receptor beta chains listed next were all sequenced from one sample in a study of Ad26.COV2.S vaccination and SARS-CoV-2 variants (TCRdb year 2021). Receptor libraries were prepared by the immunoSEQ multiplex PCR assay. TCRdb re-hosts the immuneACCESS table, in-frame sequences only. Its copies lack some clones; in the studies checked, an unresolved V gene accounts for under half of them, and the cause for the rest is not known. The sample table contains 300,000 to 350,000 clones; only one count was recorded for 86% of them. 1.9% of the sample goes to the ten largest clones. The treatment or condition label for this specimen denotes: about 20 received Ad26.COV2.S at low or high dose, single or two shots; about five received placebo; per-sample allocation not given. Repertoires of vaccine and placebo recipients were sequenced from samples collected on day 63 after the first injection.

This sample comprised peripheral blood, obtained in a trial of Ad26.COV2.S vaccine versus placebo. The receptor source for this set is a person aged 18-65 years who received the Ad26.COV2.S COVID-19 vaccine or a placebo.

This clone came up once. Additional DNA sequences in this sample encode the identical CDR3. The rearrangement uses TRBV30 and TRBJ2-2, with D unresolved. Germline-derived CDR1 and CDR2 are GTSNPN and SVGIG (reference sequence). The V gene lost 4 bases and the J gene lost 9 bases, with 9 bases spanning the gap. This CDR3 contains 11 residues. This CDR3 is CAWTPGRELFF. Written as DNA, the CDR3 is TGTGCCTGGACCCCCGGGCGGGAGCTGTTTTTT.

The V gene is TRBV5-4, the J gene TRBJ2-2; the D gene could be TRBD1 or TRBD2 (5 bases each). The V and J ends lost 3 bases and 6 bases respectively, with 15 bases between them. The CDR3 has 15 residues. In germline, CDR1 is SGHNT, CDR2 YYREEE (reference sequence). The CDR3 bases are TGTGCCAGCAGCTCCGGGGCCGGAAAACCCGGGGAGCTGTTTTTT. Translated, it gives CASSSGAGKPGELFF.

This rearrangement joins TRBV5-1 to TRBJ1-2, with 10 bases that match TRBD1. Losses at the gene ends were 4 bases for V and 2 bases for J; bases not matched to a gene: 11. This CDR3 has 17 residues. The germline V gene has CDR1 SGHRS and CDR2 YFSETQ. The CDR3 protein is CASSLGQGLGGNYGYTF. In nucleotides, the CDR3 is TGCGCCAGCAGCCTGGGACAGGGGTTAGGGGGAAACTATGGCTACACCTTC.

This clone turned up a few times. The chain employs TRBV30 and TRBJ1-2, with 7 bases identical to TRBD1. Unmatched junction bases numbered 3, after V lost 0 bases and J lost 2 bases. CDR1 is GTSNPN, CDR2 SVGIG, per germline (reference sequence). The CDR3 runs to 14 residues. The CDR3 spells CAWSVPGGNYGYTF. The CDR3 nucleotides are TGTGCCTGGAGTGTGCCAGGGGGGAACTATGGCTACACCTTC.

This clone was observed once. This chain links TRBV5-4 with TRBJ2-1; no reliable D call. Germline values: CDR1 SGHNT, CDR2 YYREEE (reference sequence). The V end lost 1 base, the J end lost 9 bases, and 5 bases lay between the germline ends. The CDR3 extends over 11 amino acids. CDR3 amino acids: CASSLRLEQFF. The CDR3 nucleotides are TGTGCCAGCAGCTTGCGGCTTGAGCAGTTCTTC.

The CDR3 loop reads CATSRDRGHQETQYF. The CDR3 nucleotides read TGTGCCACCAGCAGAGATCGGGGGCACCAAGAGACCCAGTACTTC. The genes are TRBV15 and TRBJ2-5; the D call may be TRBD1 or TRBD2 (6 bases each). Germline CDR1 and CDR2: LNHNV and YYDKDF (reference sequence). Trimming removed 0 bases at V and 0 bases at J, with 8 bases between. This CDR3 spans 15 amino acids.

The V call is TRBV2, the J call TRBJ1-5; a weak D match, TRBD1 (6 bases). The length of the CDR3 is 14 residues. V shed 6 bases and J shed 3 bases, with 12 bases lying between them. Germline CDR1 is SNHLY and CDR2 is FYNNEI. The CDR3 sequence is CASRDRTANQPQHF. In DNA, the CDR3 is TGTGCCAGCAGGGACCGGACAGCCAATCAGCCCCAGCATTTT.

The gene calls are TRBV20-1 and TRBJ1-6; TRBD1 aligns across 9 bases. The trim removed 3 bases at V and 9 bases at J, leaving 9 bases unmatched. This CDR3 comprises 15 residues. Germline CDR1 is DFQATT and CDR2 is SNEGSKA (reference sequence). CDR3 bases: TGCAGTGCTAGTACCCCGGGACAGGGAGCTTCACCCCTCCACTTT. This sequence encodes CSASTPGQGASPLHF.

V is TRBV7-9 and J is TRBJ2-3; 7 bases agree with TRBD1. V lost 1 base, J lost 10 bases, and 11 bases stayed unmatched. The CDR3 consists of 15 residues. Germline V CDR1 and CDR2: SEHNR, FQNEAQ (reference sequence). The CDR3: CASSLGLIGGASQYF. The CDR3 DNA reads TGTGCCAGCAGCTTAGGTTTGATAGGGGGCGCGTCGCAGTATTTT. The variable domain in full, with the rest retrieved from reference TRBV7-9 and TRBJ2-3, is DTGVSQNPRHKITKRGQNVTFRCDPISEHNRLYWYRQTLGQGPEFLTYFQNEAQLEKSRLLSDRFSAERPKGSFSTLEIQRTEQGDSAMYLCASSLGLIGGASQYFGPGTRLTVL.

The genes are TRBV3-1 (or the pseudogene TRBV3-2) and TRBJ1-2; a possible D gene is TRBD1 (6 bases). Deletions cut 4 bases from V and 2 bases from J, with 14 bases between. The CDR3 has 15 residues. The germline V gene has CDR1 LGHDT and CDR2 YNNKEL (reference sequence). CDR3 loop: CASSPGGGRNYGYTF. In DNA form, the CDR3 reads TGTGCCAGCAGCCCAGGTGGGGGGCGAAACTATGGCTACACCTTC.

Only a few counts were recorded for this clone. The V call is TRBV10-3, the J call TRBJ1-1, with 7 bases that match TRBD1. V trimming: 7 bases; J trimming: 0 bases; junction bases outside the gene matches: 5. The CDR3 is 14 residues long. The V gene's germline CDR1 is ENHRY and CDR2 SYGVKD. CDR3 coding DNA: TGTGCCATCAACAAGGACAGGATGAACACTGAAGCTTTCTTT. As protein: CAINKDRMNTEAFF.

The DNA of the CDR3 is TGTGCCAGCTCACCAGGGGCGACTAACACCGGGGAGCTGTTTTTT. This codes for CASSPGATNTGELFF. The rearrangement joins TRBV18 to TRBJ2-2, with D perhaps TRBD1 (5 bases). The germline gives CDR1 KGHSH, CDR2 LQKENI. The ends were cut back, 2 bases at V and 2 bases at J, with 9 bases in the middle. The CDR3 is made up of 15 amino acids.

The rearrangement joins TRBV10-3 to TRBJ2-3; TRBD2 matches at 11 bases. Per the germline V gene, CDR1 is ENHRY and CDR2 is SYGVKD. The CDR3 contains 17 residues. J gave up 2 bases and V 3 bases, and 7 bases lay outside the gene matches. CDR3 sequence reads: CAISDSGGVAFTDTQYF. CDR3 nucleotide sequence: TGTGCCATCAGTGATAGCGGGGGGGTTGCTTTCACAGATACGCAGTATTTT.

The rearrangement joins TRBV21-1 to TRBJ2-7; the D call TRBD1 from the table was never checked on the DNA. TRBV21-1 is a documented pseudogene. CDR3 length: 18 residues. The CDR3 DNA sequence: TGTGCCAGCAGCAAAGTCTCCCCATACTACAGGGATCCCTACGAGCAGTACTTC. Encoded protein: CASSKVSPYYRDPYEQYF.

The DNA of the CDR3 is TGTGCCAGCAGCCATCAATTACCTGGACAGCATCAGCCCCAGCATTTT. Translating gives CASSHQLPGQHQPQHF. The chain couples TRBV6-2 or TRBV6-3 to TRBJ1-5; possibly TRBD1 for D (6 bases). Trimming removed 6 bases at V and 5 bases at J, with 20 bases between. CDR1 MNHEY and CDR2 SVGEGT come from the germline V gene. The CDR3 has 16 residues.